This T cell receptor beta chain was obtained from a study of blood T cell repertoires in COVID-19. On the study more broadly: Material from acute and convalescent COVID-19 was sourced from the United States, Italy and Spain. Sources were T cells, B-cell-depleted T cells, or PBMCs; the material itself was cDNA or gDNA.

The CDR3 consists of 14 residues. The V gene's germline CDR1 is KGHSY and CDR2 FQNENV. Of note for this clone: The germline gene is not matched at one end of the junction; a read error may be the cause.

In the original workflow: Nucleated cell counts were estimated from reference gene primer amplification. Profiling relied on immunoSEQ multiplex PCR, and the TCRdb table lists in-frame clones only, not all of them. D and trimming come from the DNA, and the V and J calls and clone size come from that table. The sample includes approximately 70,000 clones, more than 75% of them seen just once. The rearrangement joins TRBV16 to TRBJ1-1; D ambiguous. Input material: peripheral blood. This clonotype was obtained from a woman aged 60 to 75 with acute or convalescent COVID-19. CDR3 nucleotides: TGTGCCAGCAGGCAATGGGTGGGAGGCACTGAAGCTTTCTTT. As protein: CASRQWVGGTEAFF.